At least ten counts were recorded for the clone carrying this T cell receptor beta chain. Its antigen is currently unknown. This entry comes from a study of T cell repertoires in cytomegalovirus infection. TCRdb ran MiXCR on the reads and lists one entry per CDR3 protein. The repertoire holds roughly 500,000 distinct CDR3 sequences, 15% to 20% seen once, with roughly a quarter in the top ten. Study conclusions and caveats: HLA-C-restricted, CMV-specific TCR beta clonotypes were dominant ex vivo.

Sequences were obtained from CD8+ T cells from PBMCs. The TCR sequence derives from a human donor in good health (CMV status not recorded). Some clones in this sample may be carry-over from other donors' samples.

CDR3 DNA: TGTGCCAGCAGCCCCCACAGTGCAACTAATGAAAAACTGTTTTTT. It encodes CASSPHSATNEKLFF. This chain links TRBV7-9 with TRBJ1-4; D uncertain. Germline V gene data show CDR1 as SEHNR and CDR2 as FQNEAQ (reference sequence). V dropped 5 bases and J dropped 0 bases, with 10 bases sitting between them. This CDR3 has 15 amino acids. Complete variable domain (other parts from reference TRBV7-9 and TRBJ1-4): DTGVSQNPRHKITKRGQNVTFRCDPISEHNRLYWYRQTLGQGPEFLTYFQNEAQLEKSRLLSDRFSAERPKGSFSTLEIQRTEQGDSAMYLCASSPHSATNEKLFFGSGTQLSVL.